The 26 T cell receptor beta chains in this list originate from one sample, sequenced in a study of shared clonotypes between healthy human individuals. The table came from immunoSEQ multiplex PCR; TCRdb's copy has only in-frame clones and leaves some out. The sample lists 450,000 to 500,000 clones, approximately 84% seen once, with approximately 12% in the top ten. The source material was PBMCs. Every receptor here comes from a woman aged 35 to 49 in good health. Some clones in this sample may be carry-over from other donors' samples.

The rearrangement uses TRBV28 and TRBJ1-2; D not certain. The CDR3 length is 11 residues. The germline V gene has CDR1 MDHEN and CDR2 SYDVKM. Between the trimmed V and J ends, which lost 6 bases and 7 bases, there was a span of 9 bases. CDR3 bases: TGTGCCAGCAGAGCCGGGCGTGGCTACACCTTC. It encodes CASRAGRGYTF.

The CDR3 coding sequence is TGCGCCAGCAGCTTCGCCGGGCAGAACACTGAAGCTTTCTTT. Translation gives CASSFAGQNTEAFF. The genes are TRBV5-1 and TRBJ1-1; D unresolved. The CDR3 has 14 residues. CDR1 and CDR2 from the germline V gene are SGHRS and YFSETQ. Trimming pared 2 bases from V and 1 base from J, leaving 9 bases between.

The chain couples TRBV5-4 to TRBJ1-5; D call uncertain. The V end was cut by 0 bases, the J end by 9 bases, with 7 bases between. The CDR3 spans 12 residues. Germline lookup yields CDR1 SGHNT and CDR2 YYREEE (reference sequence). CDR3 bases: TGTGCCAGCAGCTTGGGGGCGGGGCCCCAGCATTTT. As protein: CASSLGAGPQHF.

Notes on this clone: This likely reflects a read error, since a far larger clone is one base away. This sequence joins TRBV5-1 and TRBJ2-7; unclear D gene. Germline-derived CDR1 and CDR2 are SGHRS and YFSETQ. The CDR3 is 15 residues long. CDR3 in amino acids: CASSLGSSGSYGQYF. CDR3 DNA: TGCGCCAGCAGCTTGGGCTCCTCCGGGTCCTACGGGCAGTACTTC.

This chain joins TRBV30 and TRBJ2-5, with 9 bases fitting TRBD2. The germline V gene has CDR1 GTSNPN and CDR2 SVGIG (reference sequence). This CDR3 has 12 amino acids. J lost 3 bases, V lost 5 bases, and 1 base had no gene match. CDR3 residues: CAWGLAKETQYF. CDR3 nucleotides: TGTGCCTGGGGACTAGCGAAAGAGACCCAGTACTTC.

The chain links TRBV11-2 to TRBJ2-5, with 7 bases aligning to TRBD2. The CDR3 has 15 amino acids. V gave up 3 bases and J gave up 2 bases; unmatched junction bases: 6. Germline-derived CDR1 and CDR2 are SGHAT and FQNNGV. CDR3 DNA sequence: TGTGCCAGCAGCTTCCTTCAGCGGGGACAAGAGACCCAGTACTTC. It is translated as CASSFLQRGQETQYF.

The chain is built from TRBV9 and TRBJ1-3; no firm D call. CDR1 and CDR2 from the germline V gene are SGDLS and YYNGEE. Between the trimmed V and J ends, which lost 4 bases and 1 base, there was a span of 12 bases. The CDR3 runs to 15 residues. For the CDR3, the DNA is TGTGCCAGCAGCCTCCTGGAGGGATCTGGAAACACCATATATTTT. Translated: CASSLLEGSGNTIYF.

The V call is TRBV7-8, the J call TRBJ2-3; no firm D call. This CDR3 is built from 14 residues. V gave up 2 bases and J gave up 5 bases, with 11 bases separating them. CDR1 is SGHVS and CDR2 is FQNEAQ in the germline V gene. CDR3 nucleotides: TGTGCCAGCAGCTTAATTCTGGAGATAGATACGCAGTATTTT. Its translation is CASSLILEIDTQYF. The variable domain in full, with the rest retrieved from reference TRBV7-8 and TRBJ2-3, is GAGVSQSPRYKVAKRGQDVALRCDPISGHVSLFWYQQALGQGPEFLTYFQNEAQLDKSGLPSDRFFAERPEGSVSTLKIQRTQQEDSAVYLCASSLILEIDTQYFGPGTRLTVL.

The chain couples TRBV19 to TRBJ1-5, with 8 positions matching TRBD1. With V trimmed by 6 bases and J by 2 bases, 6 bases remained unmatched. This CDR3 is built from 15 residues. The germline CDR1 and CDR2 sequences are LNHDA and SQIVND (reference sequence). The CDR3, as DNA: TGTGCCAGTAGGTATAAGGACAGGGGCAATCAGCCCCAGCATTTT. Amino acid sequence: CASRYKDRGNQPQHF.

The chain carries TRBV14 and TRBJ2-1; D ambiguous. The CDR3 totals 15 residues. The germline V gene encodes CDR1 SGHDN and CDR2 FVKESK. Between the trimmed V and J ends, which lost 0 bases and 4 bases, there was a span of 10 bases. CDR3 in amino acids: CASSQDLGRYNEQFF. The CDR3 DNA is TGTGCCAGCAGCCAAGATCTTGGCAGGTACAATGAGCAGTTCTTC.

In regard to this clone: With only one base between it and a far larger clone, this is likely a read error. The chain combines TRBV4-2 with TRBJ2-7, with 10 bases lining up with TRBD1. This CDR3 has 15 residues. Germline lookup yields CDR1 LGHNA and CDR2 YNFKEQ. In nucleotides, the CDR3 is TGTGCCAGCAGCCCCCAGACAGGGGGCCCAGACGAGCGGTACTTC. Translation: CASSPQTGGPDERYF.

This CDR3 reads CASSQVPGGVYGYTF. CDR3 sequence (DNA): TGCGCCAGCAGCCAAGTGCCAGGGGGCGTCTATGGCTACACCTTC. This chain uses TRBV4-3 with TRBJ1-2; 8 bases are shared with TRBD1. CDR1 and CDR2 from the germline V gene are LGHNA and YSLEER. Trimming at V came to 1 base and at J to 4 bases, leaving 5 bases not matched to a gene. CDR3 size: 15 residues.

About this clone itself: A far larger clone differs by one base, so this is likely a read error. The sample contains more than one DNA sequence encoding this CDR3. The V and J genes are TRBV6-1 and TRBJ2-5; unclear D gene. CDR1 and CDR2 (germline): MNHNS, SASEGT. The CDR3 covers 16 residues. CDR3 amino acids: CASSEALGNPTETQYF. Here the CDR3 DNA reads TGTGCCAGTAGTGAAGCTCTCGGAAACCCAACGGAGACCCAGTACTTC.

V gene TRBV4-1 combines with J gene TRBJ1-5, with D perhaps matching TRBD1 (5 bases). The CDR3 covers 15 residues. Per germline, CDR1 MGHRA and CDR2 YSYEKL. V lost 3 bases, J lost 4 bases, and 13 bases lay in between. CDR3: CASSQTGGSNQPQHF. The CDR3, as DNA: TGCGCCAGCAGCCAGACGGGGGGTTCAAATCAGCCCCAGCATTTT.

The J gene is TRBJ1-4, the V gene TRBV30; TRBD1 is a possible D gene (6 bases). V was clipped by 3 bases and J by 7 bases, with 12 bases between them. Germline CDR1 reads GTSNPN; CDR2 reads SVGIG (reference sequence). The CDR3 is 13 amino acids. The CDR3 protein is CAWSIGGIEKLFF. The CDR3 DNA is TGTGCCTGGAGCATTGGGGGCATTGAAAAACTGTTTTTT.

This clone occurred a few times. The CDR3 loop is CASSSPGTGVNYGYTF. The CDR3 nucleotides are TGTGCCAGCAGTTCACCCGGGACAGGGGTAAACTATGGCTACACCTTC. This chain joins TRBV28 and TRBJ1-2; 10 bases match TRBD1. Germline loops: CDR1 MDHEN, CDR2 SYDVKM. The CDR3 length is 16 residues. V lost 4 bases to trimming and J lost 2 bases; unmatched junction nucleotides: 7.

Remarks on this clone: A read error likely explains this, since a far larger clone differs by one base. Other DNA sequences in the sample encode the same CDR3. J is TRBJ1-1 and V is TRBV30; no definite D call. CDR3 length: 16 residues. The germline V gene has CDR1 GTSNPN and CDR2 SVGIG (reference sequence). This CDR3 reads CAWSVPSPSGNTEAFF. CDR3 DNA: TGCGCCTGGAGTGTACCGTCCCCTTCGGGGAACACTGAAGCTTTCTTT.

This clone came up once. CDR3 bases: TGTGCCAGCAGTGGACTAGCGGGAGAAGCCTACGAGCAGTACTTC. Translating gives CASSGLAGEAYEQYF. The chain employs TRBV28 and TRBJ2-7, with 13 bases matching TRBD2. Per the germline V gene, CDR1 is MDHEN and CDR2 is SYDVKM. Trimming removed 5 bases from V and 2 bases from J; junction bases left unmatched: 3. The CDR3 is 15 residues long.

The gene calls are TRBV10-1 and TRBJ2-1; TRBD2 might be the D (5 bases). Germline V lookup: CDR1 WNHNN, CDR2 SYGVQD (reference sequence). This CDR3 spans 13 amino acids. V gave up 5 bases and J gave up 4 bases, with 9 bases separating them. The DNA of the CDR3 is TGCGCCAGCAGTTCGGACTGGTACAATGAGCAGTTCTTC. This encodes CASSSDWYNEQFF.

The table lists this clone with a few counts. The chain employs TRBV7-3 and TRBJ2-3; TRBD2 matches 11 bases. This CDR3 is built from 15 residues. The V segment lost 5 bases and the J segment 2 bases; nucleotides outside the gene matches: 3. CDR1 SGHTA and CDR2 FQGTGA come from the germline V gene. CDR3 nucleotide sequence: TGTGCCAGCAGCCCGGGACTAGCGGACACAGATACGCAGTATTTT. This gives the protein CASSPGLADTDTQYF.

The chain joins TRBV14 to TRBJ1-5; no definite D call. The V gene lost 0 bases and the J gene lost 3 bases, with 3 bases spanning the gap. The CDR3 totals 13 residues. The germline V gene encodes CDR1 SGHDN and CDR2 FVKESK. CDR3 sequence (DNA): TGTGCCAGCAGCCAAGATCCCAATCAGCCCCAGCATTTT. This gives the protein CASSQDPNQPQHF.

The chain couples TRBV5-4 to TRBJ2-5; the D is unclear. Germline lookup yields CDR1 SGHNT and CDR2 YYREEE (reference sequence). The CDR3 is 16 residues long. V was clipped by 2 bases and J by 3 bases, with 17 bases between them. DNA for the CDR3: TGTGCCAGCAGCTTCTACGGAGATAGCAGCAAAGAGACCCAGTACTTC. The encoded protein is CASSFYGDSSKETQYF.

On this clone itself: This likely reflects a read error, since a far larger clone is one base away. CDR3 protein: CASSDTHHPQHF. The CDR3 DNA sequence: TGTGCCAGCAGTGATACTCATCATCCCCAGCATTTT. The gene calls are TRBV28 and TRBJ1-5; no clear D gene. The CDR3 totals 12 residues. From germline, CDR1 is MDHEN and CDR2 SYDVKM.

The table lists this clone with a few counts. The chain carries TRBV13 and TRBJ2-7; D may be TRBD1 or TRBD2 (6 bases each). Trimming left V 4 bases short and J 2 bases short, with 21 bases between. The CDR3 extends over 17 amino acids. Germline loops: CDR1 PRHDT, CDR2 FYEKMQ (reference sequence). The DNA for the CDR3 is TGTGCCAGCAGCTCCGAACGGGGGCGGGGCGACCCCTACGAGCAGTACTTC. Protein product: CASSSERGRGDPYEQYF.

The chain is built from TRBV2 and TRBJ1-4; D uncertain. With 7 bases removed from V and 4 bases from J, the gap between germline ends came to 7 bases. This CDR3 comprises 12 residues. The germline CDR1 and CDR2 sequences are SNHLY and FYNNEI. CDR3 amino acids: CASTAGNEKLFF. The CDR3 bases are TGTGCCAGCACGGCCGGTAATGAAAAACTGTTTTTT.

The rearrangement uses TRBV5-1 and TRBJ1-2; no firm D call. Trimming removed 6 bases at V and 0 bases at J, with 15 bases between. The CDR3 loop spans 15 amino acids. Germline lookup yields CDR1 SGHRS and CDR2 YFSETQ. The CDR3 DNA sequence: TGCGCCAGCAAGGGTTTAGAGGGATCTAACTATGGCTACACCTTC. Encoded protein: CASKGLEGSNYGYTF.